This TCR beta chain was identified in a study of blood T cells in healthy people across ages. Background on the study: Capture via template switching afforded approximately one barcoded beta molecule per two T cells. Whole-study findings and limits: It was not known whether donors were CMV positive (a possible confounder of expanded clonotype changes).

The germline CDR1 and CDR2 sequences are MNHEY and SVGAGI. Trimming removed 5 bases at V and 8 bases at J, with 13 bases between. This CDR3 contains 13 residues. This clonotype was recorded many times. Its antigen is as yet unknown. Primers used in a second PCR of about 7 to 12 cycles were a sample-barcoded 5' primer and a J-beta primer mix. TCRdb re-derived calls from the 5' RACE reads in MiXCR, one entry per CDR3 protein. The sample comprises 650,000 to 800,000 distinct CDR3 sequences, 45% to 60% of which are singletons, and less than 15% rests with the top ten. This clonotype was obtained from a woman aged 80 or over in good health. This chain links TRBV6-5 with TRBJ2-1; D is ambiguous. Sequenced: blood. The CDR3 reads CASSDARPHEQFF. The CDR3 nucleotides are TGTGCCAGCAGTGACGCGCGACCCCATGAGCAGTTCTTC.